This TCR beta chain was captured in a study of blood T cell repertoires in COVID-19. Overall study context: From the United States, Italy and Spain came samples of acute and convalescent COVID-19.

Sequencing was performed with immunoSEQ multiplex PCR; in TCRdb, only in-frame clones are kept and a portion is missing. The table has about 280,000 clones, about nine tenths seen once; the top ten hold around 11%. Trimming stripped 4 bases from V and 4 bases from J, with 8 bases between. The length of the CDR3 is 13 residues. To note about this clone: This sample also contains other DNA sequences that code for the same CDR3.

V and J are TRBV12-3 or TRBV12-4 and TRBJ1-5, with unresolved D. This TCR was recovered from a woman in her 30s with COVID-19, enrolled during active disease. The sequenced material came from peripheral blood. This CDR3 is CASSWTDNQPQHF. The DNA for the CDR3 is TGTGCCAGCAGTTGGACTGATAATCAGCCCCAGCATTTT.